Here is one TCR beta chain with its context. The CDR3 length is 12 residues. Germline V lookup: CDR1 SGHRS, CDR2 YFSETQ. V lost 2 bases, J lost 5 bases, and 8 bases lay in between. Assay used: immunoSEQ multiplex PCR; TCRdb lists only in-frame clones, some missing. The data show approximately 580,000 clones, about 80% seen once. The data were taken from a study of shared T cell receptors in the human thymus. These data also formed part of another study, on human thymus T cells. That report notes: Donation came from healthy Finnish infants having corrective surgery for congenital heart defects. Thymic samples were excised during corrective heart operations. Related work showed strongly overlapping thymic repertoires across unrelated individuals.

This receptor was taken from a boy under two years old with a congenital heart defect. The V and J genes are TRBV5-1 and TRBJ2-7; a weak D match, TRBD2 (5 bases). The specimen sequenced was thymocytes. The CDR3 sequence: CASSFDGNEQYF. In DNA, the CDR3 is TGCGCCAGCAGCTTCGACGGGAACGAGCAGTACTTC.